Presented here are 8 T cell receptor beta chains from one specimen sequenced in a study of blood T cell repertoires in COVID-19. Sequencing was performed with immunoSEQ multiplex PCR; in TCRdb, only in-frame clones are kept and a portion is missing. The sample lists about 400,000 clones; about 90% were seen once. The sample consisted of peripheral blood. These receptors were taken from a man aged 35-49 years with acute or convalescent COVID-19.

This chain joins TRBV5-1 and TRBJ1-5, with D unresolved. The ends were cut back, 0 bases at V and 4 bases at J, with 8 bases in the middle. The CDR3 contains 14 residues. Germline loops: CDR1 SGHRS, CDR2 YFSETQ. The CDR3 loop reads CASSLGEPNQPQHF. The CDR3 nucleotides are TGCGCCAGCAGCTTGGGCGAACCTAATCAGCCCCAGCATTTT. The full variable domain, with the rest looked up from reference TRBV5-1 and TRBJ1-5, is KAGVTQTPRYLIKTRGQQVTLSCSPISGHRSVSWYQQTPGQGLQFLFEYFSETQRNKGNFPGRFSGRQFSNSRSEMNVSTLELGDSALYLCASSLGEPNQPQHFGDGTRLSIL.

The chain has TRBV6-6 and TRBJ1-4, with TRBD1 matching 7 bases. J was trimmed by 4 bases and V by 6 bases; bases with no gene match: 5. In germline, CDR1 is MNHNY, CDR2 SVGAGI (reference sequence). This CDR3 region has 14 residues. The DNA for the CDR3 is TGTGCCAGCAGCCTACGACAGGGTAATGAAAAACTGTTTTTT. Translating gives CASSLRQGNEKLFF.

The chain combines TRBV18 with TRBJ2-3, with 7 bases that match TRBD1. After removal of 2 bases from V and 0 bases from J, the junction contained 8 bases not matched to a gene. Germline V gene data show CDR1 as KGHSH and CDR2 as LQKENI. The CDR3 extends over 17 amino acids. DNA of the CDR3: TGTGCCAGCTCACCAATATCCGGGACAGAAAGCACAGATACGCAGTATTTT. This codes for CASSPISGTESTDTQYF.

J is TRBJ2-1 and V is TRBV5-1; D unclear. The germline V gene has CDR1 SGHRS and CDR2 YFSETQ. V was shortened by 4 bases and J by 3 bases, with 11 bases between the two germline ends. The CDR3 has 14 residues. CDR3: CASSPYLRYNEQFF. The CDR3 DNA is TGCGCCAGCAGCCCCTACTTGCGCTACAATGAGCAGTTCTTC. Variable domain in full (rest from reference TRBV5-1 and TRBJ2-1): KAGVTQTPRYLIKTRGQQVTLSCSPISGHRSVSWYQQTPGQGLQFLFEYFSETQRNKGNFPGRFSGRQFSNSRSEMNVSTLELGDSALYLCASSPYLRYNEQFFGPGTRLTVL.

The CDR3 spells CASSLDGFAGTSLSDEQYF. The CDR3 region has the DNA TGTGCCAGCAGTTTGGACGGATTCGCCGGGACTAGCCTTTCGGACGAGCAGTACTTC. This chain links TRBV28 with TRBJ2-7; 9 nucleotides match TRBD2. J lost 5 bases, V lost 3 bases, and 20 bases had no gene match. The CDR3 runs 19 residues. Germline V CDR1 and CDR2: MDHEN, SYDVKM.

V gene TRBV28 combines with J gene TRBJ1-6, with D perhaps matching TRBD1 (6 bases). V gave up 5 bases and J gave up 1 base, with 9 bases separating them. The CDR3 extends over 15 amino acids. Looked up from germline, CDR1 is MDHEN and CDR2 is SYDVKM. CDR3 coding DNA: TGTGCCAGCAGTCCTACAGGGTCCTATAATTCACCCCTCCACTTT. This translates into CASSPTGSYNSPLHF.

The CDR3 nucleotides read TGTGCCACCAGCAGAGAAGGATTCGGGGTGTTTCAGCCCCAGCATTTT. This sequence encodes CATSREGFGVFQPQHF. The chain recombines TRBV15 with TRBJ1-5; D ambiguous. V was shortened by 0 bases and J by 6 bases, with 15 bases between the two germline ends. The CDR3 consists of 16 residues. Germline CDR1 LNHNV, CDR2 YYDKDF (reference sequence). Together with reference TRBV15 and TRBJ1-5, the CDR3 gives the full variable domain: DAMVIQNPRYQVTQFGKPVTLSCSQTLNHNVMYWYQQKSSQAPKLLFHYYDKDFNNEADTPDNFQSRRPNTSFCFLDIRSPGLGDTAMYLCATSREGFGVFQPQHFGDGTRLSIL.

The chain recombines TRBV28 with TRBJ1-1; D is ambiguous. This CDR3 contains 13 residues. Germline V CDR1 and CDR2: MDHEN, SYDVKM. V lost 3 bases to trimming and J lost 1 base, with 6 bases between them. The CDR3, as DNA: TGTGCCAGCAGTTTCTCCAGGAACACTGAAGCTTTCTTT. Translation: CASSFSRNTEAFF.